Each of the 5 T cell receptor beta chains below was sequenced from the same sample in a study of blood T cell repertoires in COVID-19. Produced via immunoSEQ multiplex PCR; TCRdb's table is partial and in-frame only. Here the sample spans 200,000 to 250,000 clones, around 84% being singletons. Sequenced input: peripheral blood. Every receptor here comes from a man younger than 40 with active or convalescent COVID-19.

The count of this clone is one. The chain couples TRBV10-2 to TRBJ2-7, with no clear D. This CDR3 region has 14 residues. In germline, CDR1 is WSHSY, CDR2 SAAADI. The germline V and J ends were trimmed by 4 bases and 6 bases, with 16 bases remaining between them. The CDR3, as DNA: TGCGCCAGCAGTGCCAACATACCCCGTTCCGAGCAGTACTTC. Protein: CASSANIPRSEQYF.

To note about this clone: This sample includes further DNA sequences coding for the same CDR3. V is TRBV19 and J is TRBJ2-7, with TRBD1 as a possible D gene (6 bases). The V end lost 1 base, the J end lost 1 base, and 8 bases lay between the germline ends. CDR3 length: 14 residues. Germline V gives CDR1 LNHDA, CDR2 SQIVND (reference sequence). The CDR3: CASSIGTGSYEQYF. The CDR3 bases are TGTGCCAGTAGTATAGGCACAGGGTCCTACGAGCAGTACTTC.

This chain links TRBV27 with TRBJ2-6; tentative D call: TRBD1 (6 bases). The CDR3 has 15 amino acids. V lost 4 bases and J 2 bases, leaving 9 bases between the germline ends. CDR1 is MNHEY, CDR2 SMNVEV, per germline (reference sequence). This CDR3 is CASSYAGAGANVLTF. The DNA for the CDR3 is TGTGCCAGCAGTTACGCAGGGGCTGGGGCCAACGTCCTGACTTTC.

The chain uses TRBV30 and TRBJ1-5; TRBD1 matches 9 bases. The CDR3 extends over 15 amino acids. V lost 4 bases, J lost 0 bases, and 4 bases stayed unmatched. In germline, CDR1 is GTSNPN, CDR2 SVGIG (reference sequence). The CDR3 reads CAWNWTGDSNQPQHF. CDR3 sequence (DNA): TGTGCCTGGAACTGGACAGGGGATAGCAATCAGCCCCAGCATTTT.

This clone was picked up one time. This rearrangement joins TRBV6-5 to TRBJ2-3; no firm D call. This CDR3 is built from 14 residues. The ends were cut back, 2 bases at V and 5 bases at J, with 11 bases in the middle. The germline CDR1 and CDR2 sequences are MNHEY and SVGAGI. The CDR3 nucleotides are TGTGCCAGCAGTTACACGCGGTCCGAAGATACGCAGTATTTT. This codes for CASSYTRSEDTQYF.